These T cell receptor beta chains were read from a single sample in a study of beta chain features in type 1 diabetes. Method: immunoSEQ multiplex PCR; TCRdb's copy keeps in-frame clones and lacks some. Of approximately 300,000 clones in the sample, roughly 9.6% were seen once. The sequencing sample was made of naive CD4+ T cells from blood. All receptors derive from a woman aged 30 to 39 in good health. CDR3s include the opening cysteine and the closing phenylalanine or tryptophan. D genes are given only for firm matches. Clone size appears in some rows only: once, few, many, or a class for an expanded clone.

>NA|few|TRBJ2-2|13|TRBV30
TGTGCTTGGGCGCGGCCCAACACCGGGGAGCTGTTTTTT
CAWARPNTGELFF
>NA|NA|TRBJ2-1|14|TRBV5-1
TGCGCCAGCAGCTTGACAGGGACCTACAATGAGCAGTTCTTC
CASSLTGTYNEQFF
>TRBD2|NA|TRBJ2-5|15|TRBV11-2
TGTGCCAGCAGCTCACTAGCGGTGGAGGGAGAGACCCAGTACTTC
CASSSLAVEGETQYF
>TRBD1|few|TRBJ2-7|14|TRBV7-8
TGTGCCAGCAGCCTTTTGACAGGGTACTACGAGCAGTACTTC
CASSLLTGYYEQYF
>NA|NA|TRBJ2-2|16|TRBV28
TGTGCCAGCAGTTTAGTTGGCGGGATCAACACCGGGGAGCTGTTTTTT
CASSLVGGINTGELFF
>NA|NA|TRBJ2-5|16|TRBV7-2
TGTGCCAGCAGCCCCCGCTTTCGGGGGAGGAAGGAGACCCAGTACTTC
CASSPRFRGRKETQYF
>TRBD2|NA|TRBJ2-7|15|TRBV5-1
TGCGCCAGCAGCTTGGTAGCGGGAACCGCCTACGAGCAGTACTTC
CASSLVAGTAYEQYF
>NA|few|TRBJ2-5|15|TRBV18
TGTGCCAGCTCACTAGGGACCGGGGGTCAAGAGACCCAGTACTTC
CASSLGTGGQETQYF
>TRBD2|NA|TRBJ2-3|15|TRBV28
TGTGCCAGCAGTCCAGGGAGGGCCGGTGCAGATACGCAGTATTTT
CASSPGRAGADTQYF
>TRBD2|few|TRBJ2-1|15|TRBV5-1
TGCGCCAGCAGTAGGCGTCTAGCGGCATACAATGAGCAGTTCTTC
CASSRRLAAYNEQFF
>NA|few|TRBJ2-5|14|TRBV18
TGTGCCAGCTCACCGTATGAGGGCCAAGAGACCCAGTACTTC
CASSPYEGQETQYF
>NA|NA|TRBJ2-7|11|TRBV10-3
TGTGCCGCCGCCGGGGCCTACGAGCAGTACTTC
CAAAGAYEQYF
>TRBD1|NA|TRBJ1-5|14|TRBV19
TGTGCCAGCTCAGACAGGGGAAGGAATCAGCCCCAGCATTTT
CASSDRGRNQPQHF
>TRBD1|NA|TRBJ1-5|15|TRBV28
TGTGCCAGCATCAGAGACAGGGCGGCGAATCAGCCCCAGCATTTT
CASIRDRAANQPQHF
>NA|few|TRBJ1-3|13|TRBV7-9
TGTGCCAGCAGCTTCTACGGGGGAAACACCATATATTTT
CASSFYGGNTIYF
>TRBD1|few|TRBJ1-2|13|TRBV29-1
TGCAGCGTAGAGACAGGGGCGGGCTATGGCTACACCTTC
CSVETGAGYGYTF
>TRBD2|NA|TRBJ2-5|14|TRBV28
TGTGCCAGCAGACGGACTAGCGGGAGAGAGACCCAGTACTTC
CASRRTSGRETQYF
>NA|NA|TRBJ2-3|15|TRBV6-5
TGTGCCAGCACTAGCCTGGGGGCCTCCACAGATACGCAGTATTTT
CASTSLGASTDTQYF
>NA|few|TRBJ2-3|12|TRBV25-1
TGTGCCAGCAGTGGCTACACAGATACGCAGTATTTT
CASSGYTDTQYF
>NA|few|TRBJ1-5|14|TRBV28
TGTGCCAGCAACCTCCTACAGGGAAATCAGCCCCAGCATTTT
CASNLLQGNQPQHF
>NA|NA|TRBJ1-1|12|TRBV10-3
TGTGCCATCCGGGGGGTGAACACTGAAGCTTTCTTT
CAIRGVNTEAFF
>NA|few|TRBJ2-1|9|TRBV7-9
TGTGCCAGCCCTAATGAGCAGTTCTTC
CASPNEQFF
>TRBD1|few|TRBJ1-2|15|TRBV4-1
TGCGCCAGCAGCCGCGACAGGGCCTTATTCTATGGCTACACCTTC
CASSRDRALFYGYTF